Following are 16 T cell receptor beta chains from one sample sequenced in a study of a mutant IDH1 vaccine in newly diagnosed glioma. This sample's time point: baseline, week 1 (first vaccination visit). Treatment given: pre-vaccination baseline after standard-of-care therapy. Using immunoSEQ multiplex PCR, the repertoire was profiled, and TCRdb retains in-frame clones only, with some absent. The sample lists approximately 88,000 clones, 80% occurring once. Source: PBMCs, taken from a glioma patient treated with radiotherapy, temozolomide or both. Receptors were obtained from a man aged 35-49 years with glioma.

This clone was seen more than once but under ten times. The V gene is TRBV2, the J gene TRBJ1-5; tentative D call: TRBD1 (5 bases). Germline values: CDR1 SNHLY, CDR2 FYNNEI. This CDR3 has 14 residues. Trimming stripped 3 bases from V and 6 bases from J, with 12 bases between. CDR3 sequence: CASSEVPGGQPQHF. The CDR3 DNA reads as TGTGCCAGCAGTGAGGTACCGGGGGGTCAGCCCCAGCATTTT.

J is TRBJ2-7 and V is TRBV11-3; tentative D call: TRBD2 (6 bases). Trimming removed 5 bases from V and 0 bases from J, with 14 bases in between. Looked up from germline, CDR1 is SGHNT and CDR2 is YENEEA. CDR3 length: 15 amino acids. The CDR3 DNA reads TGTGCCAGCAGCCCCGGGACTGCCGTCTCCTACGAGCAGTACTTC. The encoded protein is CASSPGTAVSYEQYF.

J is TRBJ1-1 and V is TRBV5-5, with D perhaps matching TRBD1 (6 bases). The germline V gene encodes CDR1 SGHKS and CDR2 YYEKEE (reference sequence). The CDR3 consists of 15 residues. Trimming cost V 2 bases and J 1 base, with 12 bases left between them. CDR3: CASSLRPGQNTEAFF. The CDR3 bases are TGTGCCAGCAGCTTAAGGCCGGGACAGAACACTGAAGCTTTCTTT.

CDR3 sequence: CATSRESGLYEQYF. For the CDR3, the DNA is TGTGCCACCAGCAGGGAATCGGGTCTTTACGAGCAGTACTTC. The gene calls are TRBV15 and TRBJ2-5, with no clear D. The J call may be incorrect, as the DNA end agrees better with TRBJ2-7. This CDR3 is 14 amino acids long. The germline CDR1 and CDR2 sequences are LNHNV and YYDKDF (reference sequence).

The CDR3, as DNA: TGCGCCAGCAGCTTGGAGGCAGGGTGGAAAGATGGCTACACCTTC. Translation: CASSLEAGWKDGYTF. The chain employs TRBV5-1 and TRBJ1-2; D perhaps matches TRBD1 (5 bases). From germline, CDR1 is SGHRS and CDR2 YFSETQ. CDR3 length equals 15 residues. V shed 0 bases and J shed 6 bases, with 15 bases lying between them.

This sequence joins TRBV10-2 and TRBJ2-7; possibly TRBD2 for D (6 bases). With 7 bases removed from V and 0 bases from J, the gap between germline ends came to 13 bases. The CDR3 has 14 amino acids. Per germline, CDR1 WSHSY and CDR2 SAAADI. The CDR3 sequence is CASTRLGSSYEQYF. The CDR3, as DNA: TGCGCCAGCACCAGACTAGGCAGCTCCTACGAGCAGTACTTC.

The CDR3 protein is CASTPSRGYEQYF. The CDR3 nucleotides are TGCGCCAGCACCCCTTCCAGGGGCTACGAGCAGTACTTC. The chain is built from TRBV5-1 and TRBJ2-7, with D possibly matching TRBD1 (6 bases). Germline V CDR1 and CDR2: SGHRS, YFSETQ. The CDR3 spans 13 residues. Trimming took off 6 bases at V and 3 bases at J, with 13 bases between the two ends. The variable domain in full, with the rest retrieved from reference TRBV5-1 and TRBJ2-7, is KAGVTQTPRYLIKTRGQQVTLSCSPISGHRSVSWYQQTPGQGLQFLFEYFSETQRNKGNFPGRFSGRQFSNSRSEMNVSTLELGDSALYLCASTPSRGYEQYFGPGTRLTVT.

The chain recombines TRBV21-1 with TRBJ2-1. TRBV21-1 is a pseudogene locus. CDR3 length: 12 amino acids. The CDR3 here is CASSISYNEQFF. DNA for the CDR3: TGTGCCAGCAGCATCTCCTACAATGAGCAGTTCTTC.

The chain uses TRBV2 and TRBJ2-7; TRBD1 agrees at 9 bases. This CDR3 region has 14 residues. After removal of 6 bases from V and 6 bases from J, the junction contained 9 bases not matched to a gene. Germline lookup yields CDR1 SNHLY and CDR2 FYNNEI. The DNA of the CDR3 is TGTGCCAGCAGGGCCGGGACAGGGTTGGTCGAGCAGTACTTC. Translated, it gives CASRAGTGLVEQYF.

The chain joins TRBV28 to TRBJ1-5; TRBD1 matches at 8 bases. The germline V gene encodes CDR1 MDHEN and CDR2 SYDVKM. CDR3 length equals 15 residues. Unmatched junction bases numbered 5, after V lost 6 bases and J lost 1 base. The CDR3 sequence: CASSPNRGSNQPQHF. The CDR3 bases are TGTGCCAGCAGCCCTAACAGGGGGAGCAATCAGCCCCAGCATTTT.

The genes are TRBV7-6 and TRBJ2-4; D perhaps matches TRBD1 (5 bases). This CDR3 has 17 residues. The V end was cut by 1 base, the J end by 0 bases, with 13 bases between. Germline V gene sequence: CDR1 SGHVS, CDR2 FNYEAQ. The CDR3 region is CASSLVAGPRAKNIQYF. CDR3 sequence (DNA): TGTGCCAGCAGCTTAGTAGCAGGGCCAAGAGCCAAAAACATTCAGTACTTC.

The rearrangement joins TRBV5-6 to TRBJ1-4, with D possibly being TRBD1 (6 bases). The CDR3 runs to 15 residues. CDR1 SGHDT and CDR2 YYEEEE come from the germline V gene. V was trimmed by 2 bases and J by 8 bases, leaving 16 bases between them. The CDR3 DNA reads TGTGCCAGCAGCTTCCGACAGGTTCTTGGGGAAAAACTGTTTTTT. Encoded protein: CASSFRQVLGEKLFF.

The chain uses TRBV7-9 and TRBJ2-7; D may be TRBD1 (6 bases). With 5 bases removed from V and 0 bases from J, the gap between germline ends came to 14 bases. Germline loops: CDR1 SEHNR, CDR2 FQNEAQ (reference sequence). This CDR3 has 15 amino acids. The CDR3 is CASSALGDTSYEQYF. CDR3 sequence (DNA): TGTGCCAGCAGCGCGCTGGGGGACACCTCCTACGAGCAGTACTTC.

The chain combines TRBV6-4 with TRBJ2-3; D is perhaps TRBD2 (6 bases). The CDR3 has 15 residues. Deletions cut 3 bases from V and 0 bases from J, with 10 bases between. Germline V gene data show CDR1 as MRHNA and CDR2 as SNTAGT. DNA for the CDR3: TGTGCCAGCAGTGAAGGTGGGAGGAGCACAGATACGCAGTATTTT. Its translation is CASSEGGRSTDTQYF.

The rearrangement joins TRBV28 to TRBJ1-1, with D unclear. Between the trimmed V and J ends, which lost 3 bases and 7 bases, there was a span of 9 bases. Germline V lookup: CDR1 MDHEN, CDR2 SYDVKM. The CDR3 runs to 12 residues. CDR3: CASSLLGYEAFF. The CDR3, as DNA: TGTGCCAGCAGTTTGTTGGGATATGAAGCTTTCTTT.

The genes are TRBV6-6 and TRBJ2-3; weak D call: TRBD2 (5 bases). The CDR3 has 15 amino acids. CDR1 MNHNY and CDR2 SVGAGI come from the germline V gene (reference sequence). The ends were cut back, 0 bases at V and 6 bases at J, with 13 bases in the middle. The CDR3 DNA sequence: TGTGCCAGCAGTTACTCTCCTAGCCGTTCCGATACGCAGTATTTT. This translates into CASSYSPSRSDTQYF.